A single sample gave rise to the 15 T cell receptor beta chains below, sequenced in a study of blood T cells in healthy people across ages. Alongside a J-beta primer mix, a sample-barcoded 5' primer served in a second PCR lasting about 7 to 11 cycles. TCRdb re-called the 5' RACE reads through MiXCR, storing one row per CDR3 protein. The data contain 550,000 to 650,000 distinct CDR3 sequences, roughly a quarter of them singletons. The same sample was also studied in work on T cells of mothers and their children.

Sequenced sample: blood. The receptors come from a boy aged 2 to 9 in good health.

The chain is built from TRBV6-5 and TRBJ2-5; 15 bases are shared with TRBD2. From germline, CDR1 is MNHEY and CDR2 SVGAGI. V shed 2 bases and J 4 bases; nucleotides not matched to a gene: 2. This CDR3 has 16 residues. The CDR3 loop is CASSYLGLAGGETQYF. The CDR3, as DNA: TGTGCCAGCAGTTACCTGGGACTAGCGGGAGGAGAGACCCAGTACTTC.

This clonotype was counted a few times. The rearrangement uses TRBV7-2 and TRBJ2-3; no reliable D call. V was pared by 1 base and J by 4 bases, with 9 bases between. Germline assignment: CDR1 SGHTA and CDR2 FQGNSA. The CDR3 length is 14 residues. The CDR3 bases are TGTGCCAGCAGCTTAGGCCCAGCGCCAGATACGCAGTATTTT. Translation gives CASSLGPAPDTQYF.

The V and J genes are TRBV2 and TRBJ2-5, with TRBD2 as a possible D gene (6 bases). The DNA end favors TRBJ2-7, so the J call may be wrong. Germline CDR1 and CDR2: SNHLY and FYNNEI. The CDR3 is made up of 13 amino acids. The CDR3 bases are TGTGCCAGCAGTGAGTGGCGGGGCTACGAGCAGTACTTC. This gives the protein CASSEWRGYEQYF.

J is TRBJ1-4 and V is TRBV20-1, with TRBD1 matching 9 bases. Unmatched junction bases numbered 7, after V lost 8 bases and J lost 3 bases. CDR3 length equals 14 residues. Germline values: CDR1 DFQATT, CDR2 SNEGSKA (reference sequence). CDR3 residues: CSTTRTGANEKLFF. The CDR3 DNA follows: TGCAGTACTACCCGGACAGGGGCTAATGAAAAACTGTTTTTT.

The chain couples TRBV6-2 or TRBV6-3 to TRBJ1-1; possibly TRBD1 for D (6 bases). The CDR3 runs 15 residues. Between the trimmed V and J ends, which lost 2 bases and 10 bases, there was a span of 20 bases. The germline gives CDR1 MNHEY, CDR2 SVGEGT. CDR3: CASSYADRRLRGAFF. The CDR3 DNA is TGTGCCAGCAGTTACGCCGACAGGCGGCTAAGAGGAGCTTTCTTT.

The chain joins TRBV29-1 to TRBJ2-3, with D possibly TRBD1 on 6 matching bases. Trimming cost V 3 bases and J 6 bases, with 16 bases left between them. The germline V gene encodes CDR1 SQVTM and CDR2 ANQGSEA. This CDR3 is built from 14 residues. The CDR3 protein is CSVEVLGATDTQYF. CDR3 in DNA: TGCAGCGTTGAGGTGTTGGGGGCGACGGATACGCAGTATTTT.

This chain's CDR3 is CASSGPTDTQYF. The CDR3 nucleotides are TGTGCCAGTAGCGGTCCCACAGATACGCAGTATTTT. This chain links TRBV19 with TRBJ2-3, with unresolved D. The CDR3 is 12 amino acids. V was cut by 6 bases and J by 2 bases, with 6 bases left in between. CDR1 is LNHDA and CDR2 is SQIVND in the germline V gene (reference sequence).

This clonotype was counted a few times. The CDR3 DNA sequence: TGCAGTGCTAGAGATCTTGCGGCGGGAGGAGGTGAGCAGTTCTTC. Its translation is CSARDLAAGGGEQFF. This chain uses TRBV20-1 with TRBJ2-1; TRBD2 matches at 8 bases. This CDR3 region has 15 residues. Germline V gene sequence: CDR1 DFQATT, CDR2 SNEGSKA (reference sequence). The V gene end was trimmed by 0 bases and the J gene end by 9 bases; junction bases not matched to a gene: 10.

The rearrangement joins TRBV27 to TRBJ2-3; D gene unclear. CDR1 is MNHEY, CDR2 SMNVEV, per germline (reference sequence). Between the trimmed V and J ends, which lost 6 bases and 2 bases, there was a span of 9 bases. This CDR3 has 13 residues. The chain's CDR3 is CASRKLDTDTQYF. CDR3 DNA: TGTGCCAGCAGAAAACTCGACACAGATACGCAGTATTTT.

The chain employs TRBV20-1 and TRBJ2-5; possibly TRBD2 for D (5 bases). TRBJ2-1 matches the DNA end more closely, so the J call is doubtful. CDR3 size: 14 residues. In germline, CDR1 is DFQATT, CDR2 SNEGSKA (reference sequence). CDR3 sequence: CSAVGKGGTHEQFF. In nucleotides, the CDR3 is TGCAGTGCTGTGGGCAAAGGAGGTACGCATGAGCAGTTCTTC.

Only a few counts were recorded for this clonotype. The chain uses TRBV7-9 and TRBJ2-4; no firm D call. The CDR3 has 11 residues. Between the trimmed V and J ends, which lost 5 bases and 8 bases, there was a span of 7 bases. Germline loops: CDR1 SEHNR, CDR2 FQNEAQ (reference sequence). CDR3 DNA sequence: TGTGCCAGCAGCCTACAGTACATTCAGTACTTC. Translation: CASSLQYIQYF.

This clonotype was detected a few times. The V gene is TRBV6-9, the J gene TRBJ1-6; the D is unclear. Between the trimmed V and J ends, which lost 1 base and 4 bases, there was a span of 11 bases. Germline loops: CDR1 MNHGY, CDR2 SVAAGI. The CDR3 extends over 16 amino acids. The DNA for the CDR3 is TGTGCCAGCAGTTATTTTCCCACAGAATATAATTCACCCCTCCACTTT. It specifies CASSYFPTEYNSPLHF.

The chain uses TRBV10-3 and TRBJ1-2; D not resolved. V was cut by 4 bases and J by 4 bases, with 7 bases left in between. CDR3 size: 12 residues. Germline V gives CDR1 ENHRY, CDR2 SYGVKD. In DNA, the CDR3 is TGTGCCATCAGTGCCGGTCCCTATGGCTACACCTTC. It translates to CAISAGPYGYTF.

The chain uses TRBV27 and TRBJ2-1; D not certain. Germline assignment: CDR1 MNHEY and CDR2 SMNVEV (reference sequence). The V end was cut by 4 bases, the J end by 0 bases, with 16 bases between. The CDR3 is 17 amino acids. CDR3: CASSSPGRFFSYNEQFF. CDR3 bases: TGTGCCAGCAGTTCCCCAGGTCGCTTCTTCTCCTACAATGAGCAGTTCTTC.

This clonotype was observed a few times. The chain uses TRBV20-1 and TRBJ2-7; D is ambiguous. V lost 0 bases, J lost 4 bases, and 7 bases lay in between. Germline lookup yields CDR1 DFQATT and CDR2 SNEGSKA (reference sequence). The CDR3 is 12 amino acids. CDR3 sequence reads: CSARDLTYEQYF. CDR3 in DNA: TGCAGTGCTAGAGATCTCACATACGAGCAGTACTTC.